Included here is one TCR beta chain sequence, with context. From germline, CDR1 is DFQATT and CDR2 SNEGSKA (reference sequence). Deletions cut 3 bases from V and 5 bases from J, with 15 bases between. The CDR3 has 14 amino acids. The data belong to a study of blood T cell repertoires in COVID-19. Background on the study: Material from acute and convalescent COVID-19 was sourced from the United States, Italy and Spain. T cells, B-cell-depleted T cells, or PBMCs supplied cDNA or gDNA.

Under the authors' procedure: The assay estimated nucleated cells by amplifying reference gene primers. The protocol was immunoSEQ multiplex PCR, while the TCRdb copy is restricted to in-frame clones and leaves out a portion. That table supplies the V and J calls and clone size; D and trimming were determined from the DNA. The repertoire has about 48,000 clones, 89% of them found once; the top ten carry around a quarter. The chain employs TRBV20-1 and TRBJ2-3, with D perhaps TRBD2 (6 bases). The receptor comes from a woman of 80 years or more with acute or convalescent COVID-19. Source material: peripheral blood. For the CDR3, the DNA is TGCAGTGCTAGTGGCGGGGCCCTCCTAGATACGCAGTATTTT. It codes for CSASGGALLDTQYF.